This T cell receptor beta chain was documented in a study of beta chain features in type 1 diabetes. The overall study: Healthy donors resembled patients in age, gender and cell yields. Study-wide findings and caveats: Patients with type 1 diabetes carried fewer insertions and had more deletions at their VDJ junctions. TCRB repertoires of naive, central memory and Treg cells appeared more similar among patients than among healthy donors. PCR might favor shorter templates, but any such skew would affect patients and controls equally.

The isolated RNA, all of it, was reverse transcribed, so expressed TCRB transcripts were what got sequenced. TCRdb's table, derived via immunoSEQ multiplex PCR, lists solely in-frame clones and lacks some. The profile shows 120,000 to 150,000 clones, 6.9% of them singletons. Germline values: CDR1 SGHDN, CDR2 FVKESK. This CDR3 has 16 amino acids. The junction had 7 bases not matched to a gene; V was cut back by 6 bases and J by 5 bases. This clone was seen a few times. The target antigen is unknown. This receptor was identified in a woman in her 30s in good health. The sequencing input was central memory CD4+ T cells from blood. This rearrangement joins TRBV14 to TRBJ2-2; 12 nucleotides align to TRBD2. For the CDR3, the DNA is TGTGCCAGCAGTCGACTAGCGGGAGCTGGAACCGGGGAGCTGTTTTTT. Translated: CASSRLAGAGTGELFF.